These 14 T cell receptor beta chains were all obtained from the same sample, sequenced in a study of OX40 agonist ivuxolimab in advanced cancers. Here immunoSEQ multiplex PCR was the method, and the copy in TCRdb shows in-frame clones only, minus some. The data hold 50,000 or so clones, with approximately 88% observed a single time. Sample: CD4+ or CD8+ T cells sorted from blood, taken in a trial of the OX40 agonist ivuxolimab. The source is an adult with an advanced solid tumor such as melanoma, head and neck, liver or kidney cancer.

This clone has just a few counts. This chain links TRBV7-8 with TRBJ1-5; D remains unclear. Germline lookup yields CDR1 SGHVS and CDR2 FQNEAQ. Trimming took off 2 bases at V and 4 bases at J, with 9 bases between the two ends. This CDR3 region has 14 residues. CDR3 DNA: TGTGCCAGCAGCTTAAGCCGAGGAAATCAGCCCCAGCATTTT. Amino acids: CASSLSRGNQPQHF.

V gene TRBV7-6 combines with J gene TRBJ2-1; TRBD2 might be the D (6 bases). The V end lost 2 bases, the J end lost 4 bases, and 12 bases lay between the germline ends. The CDR3 sequence is 15 residues long. Germline V CDR1 and CDR2: SGHVS, FNYEAQ. DNA for the CDR3: TGTGCCAGCAGCTTAAACGCGGGAACATACAATGAGCAGTTCTTC. It is translated as CASSLNAGTYNEQFF.

The rearrangement uses TRBV19 and TRBJ2-7; TRBD1 might be the D (7 bases). The CDR3 is 15 residues long. Trimming took off 6 bases at V and 1 base at J, with 16 bases between the two ends. Germline CDR1 LNHDA, CDR2 SQIVND (reference sequence). CDR3 DNA: TGTGCCAGTAGGCTGGGGGCAGGGGGGTCCTACGAGCAGTACTTC. This sequence encodes CASRLGAGGSYEQYF. Based on the CDR3 plus reference TRBV19 and TRBJ2-7, the full variable domain is DGGITQSPKYLFRKEGQNVTLSCEQNLNHDAMYWYRQDPGQGLRLIYYSQIVNDFQKGDIAEGYSVSREKKESFPLTVTSAQKNPTAFYLCASRLGAGGSYEQYFGPGTRLTVT.

This sequence joins TRBV6-5 and TRBJ2-7; 7 nucleotides line up with TRBD1. The CDR3 extends over 13 amino acids. The V segment lost 6 bases and the J segment 3 bases; nucleotides outside the gene matches: 5. Germline assignment: CDR1 MNHEY and CDR2 SVGAGI. The CDR3 bases are TGTGCCAGCAGGGGACAGCCGGGCTACGAGCAGTACTTC. Its translation: CASRGQPGYEQYF.

CDR3 sequence: CASSLTSGRYETQYF. Written as DNA, the CDR3 is TGTGCCAGCAGCTTAACTAGCGGGAGGTATGAGACCCAGTACTTC. V usage is TRBV11-3 and J usage is TRBJ2-5; 12 bases match TRBD2. The CDR3 is 15 residues long. Trimming removed 2 bases from V and 5 bases from J; junction bases left unmatched: 3. Germline-derived CDR1 and CDR2 are SGHNT and YENEEA.

V gene TRBV9 combines with J gene TRBJ2-3, with 11 nucleotides matching TRBD2. The germline gives CDR1 SGDLS, CDR2 YYNGEE. J gave up 0 bases and V 0 bases, and 3 bases lay outside the gene matches. The CDR3 covers 17 residues. CDR3: CASSVGGTSGSTDTQYF. The CDR3 DNA reads TGTGCCAGCAGCGTAGGTGGGACTAGCGGTAGCACAGATACGCAGTATTTT.

This chain links TRBV7-8 with TRBJ2-1; TRBD2 is a possible D gene (5 bases). The CDR3 spans 13 residues. Trimming stripped 5 bases from V and 10 bases from J, with 15 bases between. Germline CDR1 reads SGHVS; CDR2 reads FQNEAQ. The CDR3 DNA is TGTGCCAGCAGCATCCTTAGCGTCGCCGAGCAGTTCTTC. Protein product: CASSILSVAEQFF.

The rearrangement joins TRBV5-1 to TRBJ1-6; 9 bases are a match to TRBD1. The trim removed 5 bases at V and 10 bases at J, leaving 10 bases unmatched. The CDR3 covers 15 residues. Germline V gene lookup returns CDR1 SGHRS and CDR2 YFSETQ. The CDR3 DNA follows: TGCGCCAGCAGGCAGCCGGGGACAGGGATCTCACCCCTCCACTTT. This encodes CASRQPGTGISPLHF.

The rearrangement uses TRBV10-1 and TRBJ1-1; D uncertain. The V end was cut by 1 base, the J end by 0 bases, with 3 bases between. Looked up from germline, CDR1 is WNHNN and CDR2 is SYGVQD (reference sequence). The CDR3 contains 13 residues. CDR3 nucleotide sequence: TGCGCCAGCAGTGAGTATCTGAACACTGAAGCTTTCTTT. Translating gives CASSEYLNTEAFF.

The chain employs TRBV6-1 and TRBJ2-3; TRBD1 might be the D (6 bases). With 5 bases removed from V and 4 bases from J, the gap between germline ends came to 10 bases. The V gene's germline CDR1 is MNHNS and CDR2 SASEGT. The CDR3 sequence is 13 residues long. DNA of the CDR3: TGTGCCAGCAGTATACAGGGTCCAGATACGCAGTATTTT. This sequence encodes CASSIQGPDTQYF.

This clone was recorded only once. The gene calls are TRBV28 and TRBJ2-2; D gene uncertain. The germline V gene encodes CDR1 MDHEN and CDR2 SYDVKM. The CDR3 covers 13 residues. V lost 5 bases, J lost 1 base, and 5 bases lay in between. CDR3 sequence reads: CASSLLNTGELFF. The CDR3 nucleotides are TGTGCCAGCAGTCTCCTGAACACCGGGGAGCTGTTTTTT.

The gene calls are TRBV19 and TRBJ2-1, with D hard to call. V was cut by 6 bases and J by 0 bases, with 18 bases left in between. Germline V lookup: CDR1 LNHDA, CDR2 SQIVND (reference sequence). CDR3 length: 17 residues. The DNA of the CDR3 is TGTGCCAGTAGCCCCCTTTGGCAATCGGCCTCCTACAATGAGCAGTTCTTC. Its protein is CASSPLWQSASYNEQFF.

V gene TRBV19 combines with J gene TRBJ1-2; D is ambiguous. This CDR3 is 15 amino acids long. V was clipped by 5 bases and J by 0 bases, with 13 bases between them. Germline-derived CDR1 and CDR2 are LNHDA and SQIVND (reference sequence). For the CDR3, the DNA is TGTGCCAGTAGTTTCGGTGCAGACCCTAACTATGGCTACACCTTC. It encodes CASSFGADPNYGYTF.

CDR3 sequence (DNA): TGTGCCAGCAGCTTGGGACAGGTGAACTATGGCTACACCTTC. Amino acids: CASSLGQVNYGYTF. J is TRBJ1-2 and V is TRBV7-9, with TRBD1 matching over 8 bases. The CDR3 extends over 14 amino acids. Trimming took 3 bases from V and 2 from J; bases not matched to a gene: 2. Looked up from germline, CDR1 is SEHNR and CDR2 is FQNEAQ (reference sequence).